Below, one TCR beta chain is given with its context. The identical CDR3 is also encoded by other nucleotide sequences in the sample. TCRdb's copy holds only in-frame clones and misses some; the assay was immunoSEQ multiplex PCR. The sample includes some 320,000 clones, around 87% of them seen just once. This specimen comes from a study of blood T cell repertoires in COVID-19. CDR3 length: 14 amino acids. Looked up from germline, CDR1 is SGDLS and CDR2 is YYNGEE. V lost 1 base and J lost 1, with 8 bases in between. The V gene is TRBV9, the J gene TRBJ1-1; no definite D call. The sample was PBMCs or T cells enriched from blood (not recorded which). The sequence derives from a woman in her thirties who had recovered from COVID-19. The chain's CDR3 is CASSVSPGNTEAFF. DNA of the CDR3: TGTGCCAGCAGCGTATCACCCGGGAACACTGAAGCTTTCTTT.